This is a list of T cell receptor beta chains from one sample in a study of Ad26.COV2.S vaccination and SARS-CoV-2 variants. Clones were sequenced by immunoSEQ multiplex PCR, and TCRdb holds only the in-frame ones, with some missing. Of over 400,000 clones listed, about 90% are singletons. The sequencing used peripheral blood, collected in a trial of Ad26.COV2.S vaccine versus placebo. These TCRs come from a person aged 18-65 years who received the Ad26.COV2.S COVID-19 vaccine or a placebo. Each CDR3 is given with its conserved first and last residue. The D gene is left open where the match is weak. The listing skips clone size in some rows; elsewhere it reads once, few, many or a size class.

V: TRBV20-1
J: TRBJ2-7
size: once
D: TRBD2
CDR3: CSAGGAYEQYF
DNA: TGCAGTGCGGGGGGGGCCTACGAGCAGTACTTC

V: TRBV6-1
J: TRBJ1-5
size: NA
D: NA
CDR3: CASSEAWGAGQPQHF
DNA: TGTGCCAGCAGTGAAGCCTGGGGGGCAGGACAGCCCCAGCATTTT

V: TRBV7-9
J: TRBJ1-1
size: NA
D: TRBD1
CDR3: CASSPGQGIEAFF
DNA: TGTGCCAGCAGCCCAGGACAGGGGATTGAAGCTTTCTTT

V: TRBV6-7
J: TRBJ2-3
size: once
D: NA
CDR3: CASSYLKDTQYF
DNA: TGTGCCAGCAGTTACTTGAAAGATACGCAGTATTTT

V: TRBV3-1/TRBV3-2
J: TRBJ1-3
size: NA
D: NA
CDR3: CASSQGVGDYSGNTIYF
DNA: TGTGCCAGCAGCCAAGGAGTCGGGGACTACTCTGGAAACACCATATATTTT

V: TRBV11-2
J: TRBJ2-2
size: NA
D: NA
CDR3: CASSLGDIYTGELFF
DNA: TGTGCCAGCAGCTTAGGGGACATCTACACCGGGGAGCTGTTTTTT

V: TRBV30
J: TRBJ1-5
size: NA
D: TRBD1
CDR3: CAWRRDRHQPQHF
DNA: TGTGCCTGGAGGCGGGACAGACATCAGCCCCAGCATTTT

V: TRBV19
J: TRBJ2-3
size: NA
D: NA
CDR3: CASSILHSTDTQYF
DNA: TGTGCCAGTAGTATATTGCACAGCACAGATACGCAGTATTTT

V: TRBV4-3
J: TRBJ2-7
size: NA
D: TRBD1
CDR3: CASSLRTGGVEQYF
DNA: TGCGCCAGCAGCCTGCGGACAGGGGGTGTCGAGCAGTACTTC

V: TRBV5-5
J: TRBJ1-6
size: NA
D: NA
CDR3: CASSFPRDNSPLHF
DNA: TGTGCCAGCAGCTTTCCCAGGGATAATTCACCCCTCCACTTT

V: TRBV5-6
J: TRBJ1-1
size: NA
D: NA
CDR3: CASSPRRNMNTEAFF
DNA: TGTGCCAGCAGCCCGCGACGAAACATGAACACTGAAGCTTTCTTT

V: TRBV10-3
J: TRBJ2-3
size: few
D: TRBD2
CDR3: CAISVGSGYLTDTQYF
DNA: TGTGCCATCAGTGTGGGTAGCGGGTATCTCACAGATACGCAGTATTTT

V: TRBV9
J: TRBJ2-5
size: once
D: NA
CDR3: CASSVVGEQETQYF
DNA: TGTGCCAGCAGCGTAGTAGGGGAACAAGAGACCCAGTACTTC

V: TRBV19
J: TRBJ1-5
size: NA
D: TRBD1
CDR3: CASSMDRTALYSNQPQHF
DNA: TGTGCCAGTAGTATGGACAGGACCGCTCTTTATAGCAATCAGCCCCAGCATTTT

V: TRBV2
J: TRBJ1-1
size: NA
D: TRBD1
CDR3: CASSEVGTVQAFF
DNA: TGTGCCAGCAGTGAAGTCGGGACAGTTCAAGCTTTCTTT

V: TRBV27
J: TRBJ2-1
size: NA
D: TRBD2
CDR3: CASSLSGEYNEQFF
DNA: TGTGCCAGCAGTTTAAGCGGGGAATACAATGAGCAGTTCTTC

V: TRBV9
J: TRBJ1-3
size: NA
D: TRBD1
CDR3: CASSVTGTGGNTIYF
DNA: TGTGCCAGCAGCGTAACCGGGACAGGGGGAAACACCATATATTTT

V: TRBV15
J: TRBJ1-6
size: NA
D: TRBD1
CDR3: CATRTGDPYNSPLHF
DNA: TGTGCCACCAGAACAGGGGATCCTTATAATTCACCCCTCCACTTT